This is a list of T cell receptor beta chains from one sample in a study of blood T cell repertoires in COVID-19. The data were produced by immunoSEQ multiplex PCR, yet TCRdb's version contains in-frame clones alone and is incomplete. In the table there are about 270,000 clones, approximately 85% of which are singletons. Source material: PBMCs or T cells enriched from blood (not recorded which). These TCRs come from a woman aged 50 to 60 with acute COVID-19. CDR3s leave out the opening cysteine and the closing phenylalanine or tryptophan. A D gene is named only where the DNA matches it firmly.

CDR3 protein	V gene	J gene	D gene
ASSPHRGPITEAF	TRBV9	TRBJ1-1	TRBD1
ASSSDRGIGRSYNSPLH	TRBV7-2	TRBJ1-6	TRBD1
ASSSVHRTGIGTEAF	TRBV13	TRBJ1-1	TRBD1
ASSASSYEQY	TRBV5-4	TRBJ2-7	-
ASSLGRNTEAF	TRBV6-4	TRBJ1-1	-
ASRPGTSGGFTDTQY	TRBV5-4	TRBJ2-3	TRBD2
ASSESTLRGQF	TRBV10-2	TRBJ2-1	-
ASRHRGPASYEQY	TRBV27	TRBJ2-7	TRBD1
ASSLGQGAVDYGYT	TRBV7-9	TRBJ1-2	TRBD1
ASSLNSDMDYGYT	TRBV5-1	TRBJ1-2	-
ASSLAGRYNYGYT	TRBV7-2	TRBJ1-2	-
SARDQVWAF	TRBV20-1	TRBJ1-1	-